The entry that follows covers one T cell receptor beta chain sequence. Its antigen is unknown. The source of the sample is a study of naive and memory T cell subsets. Study-wide results and limits: TCR counts from RNA may reflect activation-linked expression changes.

Overnight CMV lysate stimulation of fresh PBMCs defined donor CMV status by CD4+ IFNgamma. Both TRBC1 and TRBC2 were covered by a beta constant-region primer of two equimolar oligonucleotides. Each CDR3 protein is one row after TCRdb ran MiXCR on the UMI-ligation and nested PCR reads. The sample lists some 150,000 distinct CDR3 sequences, approximately 15% occurring once. CDR1 and CDR2 (germline): SNHLY, FYNNEI. J lost 5 bases, V lost 5 bases, and 2 bases had no gene match. This CDR3 region has 14 residues. The sample was naive CD4+ T cells from blood. The TCR originated in a human donor in good health. The rearrangement links TRBV2 to TRBJ1-4; TRBD1 matches 10 bases. CDR3 sequence reads: CASSRQGANEKLFF. The CDR3, as DNA: TGTGCCAGCAGTAGACAGGGGGCGAATGAAAAACTGTTTTTT.